This entry lists 17 T cell receptor beta chains sequenced from one sample in a study of blood T cell repertoires in COVID-19. Clones were read by immunoSEQ multiplex PCR, and TCRdb kept only the in-frame ones, dropping some. This sample has under 200,000 clones; about 90% occur once, and the top ten carry about 22%. Source material: peripheral blood. These receptors were taken from a man aged 55 to 70 with active or convalescent COVID-19.

The chain links TRBV10-3 to TRBJ1-2, with 9 positions matching TRBD1. The CDR3 runs 17 residues. CDR1 ENHRY and CDR2 SYGVKD come from the germline V gene. With V trimmed by 4 bases and J by 8 bases, 17 bases remained unmatched. The CDR3 loop is CAISGGRNGQGSMGYTF. In nucleotides, the CDR3 is TGTGCCATCAGTGGGGGACGTAACGGACAGGGGTCTATGGGCTACACCTTC.

The chain employs TRBV6-5 and TRBJ2-2, with TRBD2 matching over 9 bases. The trim removed 0 bases at V and 1 base at J, leaving 0 bases unmatched. The germline CDR1 and CDR2 sequences are MNHEY and SVGAGI. This CDR3 spans 16 amino acids. DNA for the CDR3: TGTGCCAGCAGTTACTCGCGGGGGGGGAACACCGGGGAGCTGTTTTTT. Its translation: CASSYSRGGNTGELFF.

The rearrangement links TRBV2 to TRBJ2-1, with D perhaps TRBD1 (5 bases). There are 13 residues in the CDR3. V was cut by 6 bases and J by 4 bases, with 10 bases left in between. Looked up from germline, CDR1 is SNHLY and CDR2 is FYNNEI. The CDR3 coding sequence is TGTGCCAGCAGGACCAGGGTTTACAATGAGCAGTTCTTC. Protein sequence: CASRTRVYNEQFF.

Note on this clone: Other nucleotide sequences in the sample specify the same CDR3. The chain carries TRBV19 and TRBJ1-4; TRBD1 might be the D (6 bases). Germline V lookup: CDR1 LNHDA, CDR2 SQIVND (reference sequence). The germline V and J ends were trimmed by 4 bases and 8 bases, with 11 bases remaining between them. The CDR3 runs 13 residues. CDR3 loop: CASSNRVGEKLFF. CDR3 bases: TGTGCCAGTAGTAACAGGGTTGGAGAAAAACTGTTTTTT.

V usage is TRBV11-2 and J usage is TRBJ1-6; 7 nucleotides align to TRBD1. J was trimmed by 10 bases and V by 0 bases; bases with no gene match: 9. The V gene's germline CDR1 is SGHAT and CDR2 FQNNGV. CDR3 length: 16 residues. CDR3 sequence (DNA): TGTGCCAGCAGCTTAGATCGGACAGGACCCTCCTCACCCCTCCACTTT. Translation gives CASSLDRTGPSSPLHF.

The chain combines TRBV27 with TRBJ1-2; perhaps TRBD1 as D (5 bases). In germline, CDR1 is MNHEY, CDR2 SMNVEV (reference sequence). Deletions cut 2 bases from V and 2 bases from J, with 12 bases between. The CDR3 is 15 amino acids. The CDR3 reads CASSLDERGNYGYTF. As DNA, the CDR3 is TGTGCCAGCAGTTTAGACGAACGGGGGAACTATGGCTACACCTTC.

The rearrangement links TRBV18 to TRBJ1-4; D possibly corresponds to TRBD1 (5 bases). The CDR3 has 15 residues. V lost 3 bases and J lost 4, with 12 bases in between. Germline V gene lookup returns CDR1 KGHSH and CDR2 LQKENI. CDR3 loop: CASSPIPDSNEKLFF. The CDR3 DNA sequence: TGTGCCAGCTCACCCATCCCCGACAGTAATGAAAAACTGTTTTTT.

The gene calls are TRBV19 and TRBJ1-1; D remains unclear. This CDR3 comprises 15 residues. Germline-derived CDR1 and CDR2 are LNHDA and SQIVND (reference sequence). The V and J ends lost 1 base and 1 base respectively, with 10 bases between them. The CDR3 DNA sequence: TGTGCCAGTAGTATAGGGTACACCTCGAACACTGAAGCTTTCTTT. This translates into CASSIGYTSNTEAFF.

CDR3 protein: CASSEVGLAASTDTQYF. For the CDR3, the DNA is TGTGCCAGCAGTGAAGTCGGGTTAGCGGCTAGCACAGATACGCAGTATTTT. The V gene is TRBV6-1, the J gene TRBJ2-3; D possibly corresponds to TRBD2 (6 bases). Germline V gene sequence: CDR1 MNHNS, CDR2 SASEGT. V was clipped by 1 base and J by 0 bases, with 14 bases between them. The CDR3 is made up of 17 amino acids.

V usage is TRBV11-3 and J usage is TRBJ2-3; 7 bases fit TRBD2. After removal of 0 bases from V and 6 bases from J, the junction contained 12 bases not matched to a gene. CDR1 and CDR2 (germline): SGHNT, YENEEA. This CDR3 is built from 17 residues. The CDR3 DNA sequence: TGTGCCAGCAGCTTAGACCCTTTTAACGCGGGGGATGATACGCAGTATTTT. It is translated as CASSLDPFNAGDDTQYF.

The rearrangement links TRBV9 to TRBJ2-3; no reliable D call. Looked up from germline, CDR1 is SGDLS and CDR2 is YYNGEE. V lost 0 bases to trimming and J lost 5 bases, with 10 bases between them. The CDR3 contains 14 residues. In nucleotides, the CDR3 is TGTGCCAGCAGCGTAGCACCTCTCGGAGATACGCAGTATTTT. It specifies CASSVAPLGDTQYF. The whole variable domain, remainder taken from reference TRBV9 and TRBJ2-3, is DSGVTQTPKHLITATGQRVTLRCSPRSGDLSVYWYQQSLDQGLQFLIQYYNGEERAKGNILERFSAQQFPDLHSELNLSSLELGDSALYFCASSVAPLGDTQYFGPGTRLTVL.

Here the CDR3 DNA reads TGTGCCAGCAGCCACCTCAGCCCTGGGACAGGGGGGAACTACGAGCAGTACTTC. Residues: CASSHLSPGTGGNYEQYF. The gene calls are TRBV3-1 (or the pseudogene TRBV3-2) and TRBJ2-7; the match to TRBD1 covers 11 bases. The ends lost 3 bases at V and 3 bases at J; junction bases unmatched: 13. This CDR3 comprises 18 residues. Looked up from germline, CDR1 is LGHDT and CDR2 is YNNKEL (reference sequence).

The chain has TRBV6-6 and TRBJ1-2, with 12 bases fitting TRBD1. Trimming took 5 bases from V and 4 from J; bases not matched to a gene: 5. Germline-derived CDR1 and CDR2 are MNHNY and SVGAGI (reference sequence). The CDR3 loop spans 15 amino acids. Written as DNA, the CDR3 is TGTGCCAGCAGTCCGGGACAGGGGGCGGCCTATGGCTACACCTTC. The encoded protein is CASSPGQGAAYGYTF.

The V and J genes are TRBV6-5 and TRBJ1-4; D is possibly TRBD1 (5 bases). The CDR3 spans 15 residues. V was cut by 0 bases and J by 5 bases, with 10 bases left in between. The germline V gene has CDR1 MNHEY and CDR2 SVGAGI. The CDR3 spells CASSYSYRKNEKLFF. CDR3 sequence (DNA): TGTGCCAGCAGTTACTCCTACAGGAAAAATGAAAAACTGTTTTTT.

The rearrangement uses TRBV5-1 and TRBJ1-2, with a weak D call TRBD1 (5 bases). This CDR3 has 13 residues. Trimming removed 5 bases at V and 2 bases at J, with 10 bases between. Germline-derived CDR1 and CDR2 are SGHRS and YFSETQ. CDR3 in DNA: TGCGCCAGCAGTCAGACAGAGAACTATGGCTACACCTTC. Amino acid sequence: CASSQTENYGYTF.

V gene TRBV18 combines with J gene TRBJ1-1; 8 bases are a match to TRBD1. CDR3 length equals 13 residues. With V trimmed by 6 bases and J by 6 bases, 6 bases remained unmatched. Looked up from germline, CDR1 is KGHSH and CDR2 is LQKENI. This CDR3 is CASSRDRISEAFF. The DNA of the CDR3 is TGTGCCAGCTCCCGGGACAGGATCTCTGAAGCTTTCTTT.

This chain joins TRBV9 and TRBJ2-3, with 16 bases that match TRBD2. The CDR3 has 19 amino acids. V was pared by 0 bases and J by 5 bases, with 9 bases of the junction left unmatched. Germline V gene lookup returns CDR1 SGDLS and CDR2 YYNGEE. The CDR3: CASSVATGTSGGAKDTQYF. The CDR3 nucleotides are TGTGCCAGCAGCGTAGCTACTGGGACTAGCGGGGGGGCTAAAGATACGCAGTATTTT. Full variable domain (outside the CDR3, taken from reference TRBV9 and TRBJ2-3): DSGVTQTPKHLITATGQRVTLRCSPRSGDLSVYWYQQSLDQGLQFLIQYYNGEERAKGNILERFSAQQFPDLHSELNLSSLELGDSALYFCASSVATGTSGGAKDTQYFGPGTRLTVL.